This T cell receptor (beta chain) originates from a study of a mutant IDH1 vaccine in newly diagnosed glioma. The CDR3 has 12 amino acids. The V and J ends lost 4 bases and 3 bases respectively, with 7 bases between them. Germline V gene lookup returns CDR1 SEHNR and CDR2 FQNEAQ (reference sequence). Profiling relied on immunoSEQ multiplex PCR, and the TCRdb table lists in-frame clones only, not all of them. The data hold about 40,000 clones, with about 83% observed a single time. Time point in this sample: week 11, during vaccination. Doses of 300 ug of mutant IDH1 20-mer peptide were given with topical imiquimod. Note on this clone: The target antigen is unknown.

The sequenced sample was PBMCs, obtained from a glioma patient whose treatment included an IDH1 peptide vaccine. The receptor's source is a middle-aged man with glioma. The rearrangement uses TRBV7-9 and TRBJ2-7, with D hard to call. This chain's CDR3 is CASSSSDYEQYF. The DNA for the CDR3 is TGTGCCAGCAGCTCGAGCGACTACGAGCAGTACTTC.